This TCR beta chain was sequenced in a study of cytomegalovirus exposure and HLA in healthy donors (dated by TCRdb to about 2017). Regarding the study in general: In an earlier analysis of 550 to 750 of the donors, 250 to 300 Gb of sequence data and 100 million or so unique TCR beta sequences from 150 million to 200 million T cells were reported. About 300 gigabases of sequencing data and approximately 91 million unique TCR sequences made up an early release that covered nearly 650 HLA-typed donors. Of the roughly 430 genotyped donors, around 81% fell in the genetic ancestry cluster associated with self-reported Caucasian donors. The aim of the study was to test whether cataloging public T cell receptors could identify signatures of past pathogen exposure. The T cell repertoires of 670 or so subjects were profiled by immunosequencing and related to cytomegalovirus serostatus. A separate validation cohort of 100 to 150 different subjects was used in addition to the approximately 670-subject first cohort. High-throughput TCR immunosequencing, statistical association of individual TCRs with disease status, and machine learning were combined to predict cytomegalovirus infection status. A later analysis re-analyzed previously published TCR beta repertoires from about 600 donors and added high-resolution HLA genotyping to study TCR occurrence patterns. Rather than using new phenotypic data, the later analysis identified candidate immune exposures from TCR beta sequences and from how often those sequences occurred across donors. An earlier analysis of about 620 of the donors applied high-throughput TCR beta sequencing to assess whether each TCR beta V gene segment acted as functional or pseudogenic. Alongside the repertoire data, information on donor age, sex, ethnicity and CMV serostatus was compiled. Genome-wide SNP genotypes for about 55% of the roughly 670 donors were used in a later genetic analysis, which treated that subset as a discovery cohort. All discovery cohort repertoires had been generated using a single sequencing platform. HLA typing covered class I and class II loci at four-digit resolution. Typing coverage differed by locus: A, B, C, DRB1 and DQB1 were typed in roughly 620-630 donors, DQA1 in about 500, DPA1 in around 610, and DPB1 in 472. Because of strong linkage in the cohort, roughly five DR-DQ haplotypes were treated as single units for association and clustering. On average, around 200,000 unique TCR beta nucleotide sequences were sequenced per donor among a few hundred genotyped donors of the cohort, with about 17% of those sequences being non-productive. What the study reported, not specific to this receptor: The classifier was reported to diagnose cytomegalovirus status with high specificity and sensitivity in both the original and validation cohorts. The authors suggested that the approach could potentially be generalized to other disease states and immunological phenotypes. A later genetic analysis associated a missense DCLRE1C variant with V-gene and J-gene trimming of TCR beta chains, and an independent cohort replicated the association. Immune exposure information for the cohort was limited to CMV serostatus. Linkage disequilibrium might explain the correlated functional status among segregating V segments, but an unknown experimental factor could not be ruled out. Because some donors lacked HLA typing at each locus, the association tests relied only on the typed subset. The earlier analysis of some 560 of the donors excluded seventeen rarely observed V segments, including chromosome 9 orphons, because counts were too low. A later analysis reported that several top co-occurrence clusters appeared linked to parvovirus B19, influenza, CMV and Epstein-Barr virus. The study gave a list of some 150 TCR beta chains associated with cytomegalovirus. When HLA alleles, especially DR and DQ, strongly co-occurred, TCR associations were difficult to assign to individual alleles. In an earlier analysis of approximately 590 of the donors, most TCR beta V segments appeared in productive rearrangements about 90% or about 30% of the time, broadly matching IMGT annotations. A later analysis found that TCR association rates varied across HLA loci, with DRB1 alleles showing the most associated TCRs and HLA-C alleles the fewest. Compared with equally common non-associated chains, HLA-associated TCR beta chains in a later analysis were more clonally expanded and had lower generation probabilities. The sequencing pipeline was judged likely to have produced a cluster of highly shared sequence variants as a technical artifact. A further reported finding was that TCR beta sequences accurately predicted the HLA-A and HLA-B alleles for most subjects in the first cohort. Some IMGT-functional V segments, including TRBV6-2 and TRBV6-3, could not be told apart with the 87-base-pair reads, so those segments were excluded. In a later genetic analysis, fewer N-insertions in productive TCRs were reported among donors in an Asian-associated ancestry cluster than the approximately 630-donor mean. The presence/absence analyses assumed that sequencing depth was roughly uniform across donors, and that assumption may not be true. In this cohort, only TCR beta chains were sequenced, and detectable features were limited by the absence of alpha or paired-chain data. While some public TCRs were present in many individuals, most TCR sequences turned up only very rarely across donors. A later analysis found that most CMV-associated TCR beta chains appeared HLA-restricted, with HLA associations seemingly driven largely by CMV exposure. At a false discovery rate of 0.05, a later analysis linked about 16,000 TCR beta sequences to specific HLA alleles. In vitro tests confirmed that a few of the cytomegalovirus-associated TCR beta chains recognize cytomegalovirus antigens.

To prepare the library, the immunoSEQ multiplex PCR assay was applied. For the multiplex PCR, a mixture combining 60 forward primers for TCR Vbeta segments and 13 reverse primers for TCR Jbeta segments was used. A multiplex PCR assay on genomic DNA amplified the CDR3 region of rearranged TCR beta genes. The Illumina HiSeq System was used to sequence the amplified TCR beta libraries as 87-base-pair reads. The paper's data handling went like this. In a later analysis, 80 million or so unique TCR beta chains were counted across the 666 repertoires, and roughly 11 million of these chains were shared by at least two donors. A nearest-neighbor algorithm error-corrected the raw reads and collapsed the reads into unique sequences, merging closely related sequences to remove PCR and sequencing errors. To assign V, D and J gene segments, CDR3 sequences were aligned to IMGT reference sequences. For a sequence to be retained, at least a six-nucleotide match to both a V gene segment and a J gene segment was required. A rearrangement counted as productive if the CDR3 had no stop codons and remained in frame with V and J, and every other rearrangement counted as non-productive. CDR3 was defined by IMGT convention, running from the second conserved V-encoded cysteine to the conserved J-encoded phenylalanine. In an earlier analysis of approximately 590 of the donors, sequences lacking an unambiguous match to a single V gene segment were excluded. An earlier analysis of a few hundred of the donors classified V segments as functional when productive rearrangements were above 56.7% and as segregating when the standard deviation between donors was above 5%. A statistical classification framework was built for diagnosing cytomegalovirus status from the catalog of TCR beta chain sequences. A later analysis assigned V and J genes by comparing TCR nucleotide sequences with IMGT/GENE-DB human TR gene sequences. In a later analysis, CDR3 sequences and most-parsimonious VDJ recombination scenarios were assigned using the TCRdist pipeline. In a later analysis, every TCR beta chain was defined by the combination of its CDR3 amino acid sequence and its V-gene family, and reads without a unique V-gene family were dropped. As a way to deal with suspected cross-contamination and a sequencing artifact, a later analysis dropped roughly 620 nucleotide sequences that were highly shared and had low generation probability. A later analysis calculated a clonal expansion index for each public chain from normalized within-repertoire ranks of inferred template counts. A later analysis computed generation probabilities with a VDJ recombination model fitted to out-of-frame rearrangements, and checked the results against IGoR. A later analysis scored TCR-TCR, TCR-HLA and TCR-CMV co-occurrence with hypergeometric tests, applying a repertoire-size bias correction to TCR pairs. A later analysis estimated false discovery rates by permuting HLA or CMV assignments 20 times. In a later analysis, co-occurring TCRs were grouped using DBSCAN, with TCRdist sequence similarity added in when clustering inside HLA-allele-positive subsets. Repertoires with fewer than 30,000 or more than 120,000 public chains, plus five repertoires with anomalous nucleotide sharing, were excluded from co-occurrence clustering. In TCRdb, the immuneACCESS table is reduced to in-frame sequences with V and J assigned. These tables do not hold every clone; where another copy was compared, an unresolved V gene accounts for under half, and the others remain unexplained. V, J and clone size are those of that table, while D and trimming were read from the DNA. The sample table records over 150,000 clones; roughly three quarters of these occur just once. The ten largest clones capture approximately 13% of the sample.

According to the germline V gene (reference sequence), CDR1 reads LNHDA and CDR2 reads SQIVND. Measured from the cysteine to the phenylalanine, the CDR3 is 15 residues long. The DNA shown is the 45-base CDR3, in frame from base 1. The germline V end is reduced by 3 bases and the J end by 3 bases; junction bases left unmatched: 8. Worth noting for this clone: Its antigen remains unidentified. No quality values exist for individual bases; no much larger clone is one base distant.

The cohort consisted of fewer than 700 healthy bone marrow donors. Cohort members were all nominally healthy when sampled, although unrecorded immune exposures were likely present. The donor was CMV seropositive and was included in the group of 250 to 300 seropositive cohort members. A peripheral blood sample was provided by each donor, and peripheral blood mononuclear cells were used for TCR beta sequencing. The Qiagen DNeasy Blood Extraction Kit was used to extract genomic DNA from the blood cell samples. This chain joins TRBV19 to TRBJ2-7, with TRBD2 identical over 7 junction bases. This sequence originates from a woman between 45 and 65 years old in good health and CMV-seropositive. Material for sequencing was PBMCs. The DNA sequence is TGTGCCAGTAGTATCATCGGGGAGGGCTACTACGAGCAGTACTTC. It is translated as CASSIIGEGYYEQYF.